The rows below give T cell receptor beta chains drawn from one sample of a study of control samples from healthy donors and cancer patients. Measured with immunoSEQ multiplex PCR; TCRdb has only the in-frame clones, and not every one. The table lists 100,000 to 150,000 clones, 80% to 95% of them singletons. Sequenced input: blood. These receptors came from a man between 18 and 29 years old in good health. Both conserved end residues are part of each CDR3. Clone size is shown for a subset of rows, as once, few, many or a class of expanded clone.

clone size	V gene	CDR3 length	J gene	CDR3 protein
-	TRBV15	18	TRBJ1-2	CATSSRSRGRSANYGYTF
few	TRBV6-6	11	TRBJ2-1	CASSYGNEQFF
-	TRBV19	14	TRBJ1-4	CASSSERANEKLFF
-	TRBV4-1	14	TRBJ1-5	CASSQGGAGQPQHF
-	TRBV28	15	TRBJ1-6	CASSLPSSYNSPLHF
-	TRBV7-9	18	TRBJ1-2	CASSLLELDLRGDYGYTF
-	TRBV28	13	TRBJ2-5	CASSSGRRPYRYF
-	TRBV21-1	14	TRBJ1-1	CASSNKPEGTEAFF
-	TRBV7-2	15	TRBJ2-1	CASSLALAGINEQFF
-	TRBV14	13	TRBJ1-5	CASSQDRAQPQHF
-	TRBV27	14	TRBJ1-5	CASSLRGSNQPQHF
-	TRBV4-1	18	TRBJ2-3	CASSQDPGLAGGQDTQYF
-	TRBV13	13	TRBJ1-1	CASSDGRNTEAFF
-	TRBV3-1/TRBV3-2	13	TRBJ2-3	CASSLRTAYTQYF
-	TRBV11-2	13	TRBJ2-1	CASRPQALYEQFF
-	TRBV24-1	12	TRBJ2-7	CATIQGARVQYF
-	TRBV19	14	TRBJ1-1	CASSTNRGTTEAFF
-	TRBV6-5	15	TRBJ2-1	CASSRQGGSYNEQFF
-	TRBV6-2/TRBV6-3	13	TRBJ2-7	CASSSFSSYEQYF
-	TRBV3-1/TRBV3-2	15	TRBJ2-7	CASCCRQGDTYEQYF
once	TRBV9	16	TRBJ1-2	CASSVGNQVPNYGYTF
-	TRBV20-1	12	TRBJ2-5	CSAIDRVETQYF
-	TRBV9	16	TRBJ1-3	CASSVAGGYSGNTIYF
-	TRBV19	14	TRBJ2-7	CASSIPGHNYEQYF
-	TRBV5-7	15	TRBJ1-2	CASSLVERAFYGYTF
-	TRBV19	13	TRBJ1-1	CASSEGGTTEAFF
once	TRBV5-1	14	TRBJ2-7	CASLWGGRPNEQYF
few	TRBV10-3	12	TRBJ1-1	CAIAGQPTEAFF
-	TRBV11-2	16	TRBJ2-2	CASSLGVRANTGELFF
-	TRBV3-1/TRBV3-2	14	TRBJ1-1	CASSPNRGTTEAFF